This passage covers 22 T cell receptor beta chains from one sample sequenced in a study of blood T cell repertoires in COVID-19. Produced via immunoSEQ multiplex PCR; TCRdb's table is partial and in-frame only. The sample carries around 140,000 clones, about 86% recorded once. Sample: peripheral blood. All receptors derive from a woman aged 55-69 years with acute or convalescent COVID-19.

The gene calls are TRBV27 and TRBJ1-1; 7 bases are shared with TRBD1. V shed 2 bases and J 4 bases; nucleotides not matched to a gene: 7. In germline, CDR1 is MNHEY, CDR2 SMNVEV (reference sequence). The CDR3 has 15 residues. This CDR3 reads CASSLIRQGVTEAFF. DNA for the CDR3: TGTGCCAGCAGTTTAATTCGCCAGGGGGTCACTGAAGCTTTCTTT.

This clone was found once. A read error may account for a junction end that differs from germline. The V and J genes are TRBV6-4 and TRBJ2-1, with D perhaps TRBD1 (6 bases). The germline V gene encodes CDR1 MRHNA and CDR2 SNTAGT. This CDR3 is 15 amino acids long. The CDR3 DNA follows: TGTGCCAGCCGTGACGGGACACGGGGACCGACTGAGCAGTTCTTC. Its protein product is CASRDGTRGPTEQFF.

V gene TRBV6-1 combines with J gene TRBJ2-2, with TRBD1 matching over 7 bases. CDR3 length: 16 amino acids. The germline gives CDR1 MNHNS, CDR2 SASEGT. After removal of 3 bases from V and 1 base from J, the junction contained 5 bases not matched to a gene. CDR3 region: CASSEGQPRNTGELFF. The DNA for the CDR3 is TGTGCCAGCAGTGAGGGACAGCCTAGGAACACCGGGGAGCTGTTTTTT.

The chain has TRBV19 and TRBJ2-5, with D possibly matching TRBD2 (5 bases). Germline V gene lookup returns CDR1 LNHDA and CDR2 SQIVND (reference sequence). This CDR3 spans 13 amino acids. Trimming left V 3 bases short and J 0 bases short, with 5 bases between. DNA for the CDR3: TGTGCCAGTAGTATCGGGAACCAAGAGACCCAGTACTTC. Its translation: CASSIGNQETQYF.

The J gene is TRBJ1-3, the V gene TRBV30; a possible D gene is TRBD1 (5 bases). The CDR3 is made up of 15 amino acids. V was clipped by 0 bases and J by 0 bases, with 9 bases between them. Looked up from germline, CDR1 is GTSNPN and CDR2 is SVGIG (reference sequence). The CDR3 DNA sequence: TGTGCCTGGAGTGTACAGGCGTTCTCTGGAAACACCATATATTTT. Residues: CAWSVQAFSGNTIYF.

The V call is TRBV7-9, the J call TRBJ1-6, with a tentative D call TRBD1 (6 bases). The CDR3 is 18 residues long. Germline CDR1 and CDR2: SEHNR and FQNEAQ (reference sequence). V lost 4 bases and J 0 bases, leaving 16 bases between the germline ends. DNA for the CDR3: TGTGCCAGCAGCTCGGCACAGGGAATTAGCTCCTATAATTCACCCCTCCACTTT. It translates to CASSSAQGISSYNSPLHF.

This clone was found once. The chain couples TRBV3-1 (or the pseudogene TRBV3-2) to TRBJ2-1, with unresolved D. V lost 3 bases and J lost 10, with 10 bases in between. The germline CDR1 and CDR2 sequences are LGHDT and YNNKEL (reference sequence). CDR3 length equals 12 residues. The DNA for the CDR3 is TGTGCCAGCAGCCACCTTACCGAGGAGCAGTTCTTC. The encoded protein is CASSHLTEEQFF.

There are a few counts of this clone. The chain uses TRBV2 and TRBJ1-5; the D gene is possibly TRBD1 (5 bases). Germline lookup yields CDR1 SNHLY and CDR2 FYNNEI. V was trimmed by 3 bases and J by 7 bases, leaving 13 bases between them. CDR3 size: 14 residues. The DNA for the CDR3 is TGTGCCAGCAGTGATAGCCGGGGGGACCAGCCCCAGCATTTT. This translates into CASSDSRGDQPQHF.

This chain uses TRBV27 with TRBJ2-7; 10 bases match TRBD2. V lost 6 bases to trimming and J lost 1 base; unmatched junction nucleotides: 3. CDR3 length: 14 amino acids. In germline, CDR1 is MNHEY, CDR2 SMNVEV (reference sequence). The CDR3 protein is CASSYSGGSYEQYF. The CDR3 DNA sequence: TGTGCCAGCAGCTATAGCGGGGGGTCCTACGAGCAGTACTTC.

The CDR3 sequence is CSVADIKNTEAFF. The CDR3 DNA is TGCAGCGTTGCGGACATCAAGAACACTGAAGCTTTCTTT. The gene calls are TRBV29-1 and TRBJ1-1; possible D gene TRBD1, 5 bases. The germline V and J ends were trimmed by 4 bases and 1 base, with 10 bases remaining between them. Germline CDR1 SQVTM, CDR2 ANQGSEA. The CDR3 extends over 13 amino acids.

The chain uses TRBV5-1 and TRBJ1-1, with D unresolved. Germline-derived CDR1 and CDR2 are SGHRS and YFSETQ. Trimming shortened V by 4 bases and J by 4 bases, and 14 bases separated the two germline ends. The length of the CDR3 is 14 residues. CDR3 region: CASSEGRPGTEAFF. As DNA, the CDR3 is TGCGCCAGCAGCGAAGGGAGGCCTGGCACTGAAGCTTTCTTT.

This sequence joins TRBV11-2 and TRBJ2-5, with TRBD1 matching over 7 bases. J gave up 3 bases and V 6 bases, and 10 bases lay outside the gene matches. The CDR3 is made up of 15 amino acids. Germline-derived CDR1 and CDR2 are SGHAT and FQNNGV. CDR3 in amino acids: CASSDGTAHKETQYF. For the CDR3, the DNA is TGTGCCAGCAGTGACGGGACAGCTCATAAAGAGACCCAGTACTTC.

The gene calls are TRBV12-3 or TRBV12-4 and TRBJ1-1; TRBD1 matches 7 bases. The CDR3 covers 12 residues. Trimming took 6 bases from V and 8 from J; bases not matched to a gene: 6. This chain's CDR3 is CASSRGTAEAFF. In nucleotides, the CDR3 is TGTGCCAGCAGCCGGGGGACAGCCGAAGCTTTCTTT.

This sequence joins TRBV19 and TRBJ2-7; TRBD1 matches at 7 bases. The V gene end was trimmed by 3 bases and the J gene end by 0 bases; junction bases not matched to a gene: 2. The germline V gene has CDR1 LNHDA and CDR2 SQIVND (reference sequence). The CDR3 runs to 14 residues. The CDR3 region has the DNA TGTGCCAGTAGTATGGACAGGAGCTCCTACGAGCAGTACTTC. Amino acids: CASSMDRSSYEQYF.

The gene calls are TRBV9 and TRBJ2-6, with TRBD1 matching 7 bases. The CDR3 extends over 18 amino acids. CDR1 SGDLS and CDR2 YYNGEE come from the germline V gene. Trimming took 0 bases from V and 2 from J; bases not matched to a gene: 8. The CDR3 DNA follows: TGTGCCAGCAGCGTAGAAAGGGGACAGCCTGCTGGGGCCAACGTCCTGACTTTC. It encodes CASSVERGQPAGANVLTF.

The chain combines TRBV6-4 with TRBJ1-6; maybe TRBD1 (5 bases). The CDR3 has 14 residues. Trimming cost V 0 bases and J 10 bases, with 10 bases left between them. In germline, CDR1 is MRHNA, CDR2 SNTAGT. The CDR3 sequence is CASSDSPGRSPLHF. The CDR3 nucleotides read TGTGCCAGCAGTGACTCTCCAGGGCGATCACCCCTCCACTTT.

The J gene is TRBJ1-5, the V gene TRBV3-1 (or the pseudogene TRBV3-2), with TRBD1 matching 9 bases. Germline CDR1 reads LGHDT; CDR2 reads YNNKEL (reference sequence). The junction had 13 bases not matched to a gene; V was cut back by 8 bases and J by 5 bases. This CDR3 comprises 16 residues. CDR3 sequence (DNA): TGTGCCAGCTCGAACGGACAGGGGAACTGGGATCAGCCCCAGCATTTT. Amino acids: CASSNGQGNWDQPQHF.

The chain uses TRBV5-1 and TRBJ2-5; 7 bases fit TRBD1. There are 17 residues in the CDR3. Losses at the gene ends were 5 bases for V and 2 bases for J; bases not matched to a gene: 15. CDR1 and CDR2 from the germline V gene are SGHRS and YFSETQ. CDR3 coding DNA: TGCGCCAGCAGTAGATTAGGGGGCCAGCCTGCTCAAGAGACCCAGTACTTC. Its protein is CASSRLGGQPAQETQYF.

CDR3 sequence reads: CASSLMDRGWNSPLHF. The CDR3 DNA reads as TGTGCCAGCAGCTTAATGGATAGGGGCTGGAATTCACCCCTCCACTTT. This sequence joins TRBV7-2 and TRBJ1-6; D possibly corresponds to TRBD1 (5 bases). The CDR3 is 16 amino acids. V dropped 2 bases and J dropped 7 bases, with 15 bases sitting between them. Germline V gives CDR1 SGHTA, CDR2 FQGNSA.

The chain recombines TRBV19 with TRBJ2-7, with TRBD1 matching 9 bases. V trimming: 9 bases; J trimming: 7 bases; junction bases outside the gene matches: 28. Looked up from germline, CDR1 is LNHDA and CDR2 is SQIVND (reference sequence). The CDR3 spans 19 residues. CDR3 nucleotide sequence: TGTGCCAGATCAAGTACCGGAACAGGGGGCAATTTTCAGACTGAAGAGCAGTACTTC. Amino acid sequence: CARSSTGTGGNFQTEEQYF.

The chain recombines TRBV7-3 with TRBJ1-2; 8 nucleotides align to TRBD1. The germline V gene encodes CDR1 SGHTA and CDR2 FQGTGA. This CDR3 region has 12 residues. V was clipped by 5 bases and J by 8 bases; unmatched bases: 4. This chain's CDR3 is CASSDRGRGYTF. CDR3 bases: TGTGCCAGCAGCGACAGGGGAAGGGGCTACACCTTC.

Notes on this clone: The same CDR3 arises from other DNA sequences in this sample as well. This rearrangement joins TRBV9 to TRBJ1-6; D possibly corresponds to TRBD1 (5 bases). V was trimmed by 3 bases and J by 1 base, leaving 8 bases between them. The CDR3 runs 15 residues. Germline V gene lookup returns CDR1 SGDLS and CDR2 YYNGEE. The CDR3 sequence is CASSADSSYNSPLHF. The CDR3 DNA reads TGTGCCAGCAGCGCTGACAGTTCCTATAATTCACCCCTCCACTTT.